This entry lists 8 T cell receptor beta chains sequenced from one sample in a study. Using its own MiXCR run on the 5' RACE reads, TCRdb lists one record per CDR3 protein. The table has about 32,000 distinct CDR3 sequences, less than 25% seen once. The sequencing input was memory CD4+ T cells sorted from blood. The subset is: memory CD4+ T cells, CD4+CD45RO+CD25-. Receptors originate from a female donor with breast cancer.

The sample holds a few counts of this clonotype. The chain recombines TRBV7-9 with TRBJ2-2; 9 bases agree with TRBD2. V shed 4 bases, J shed 6 bases, and the junction held 9 bases outside the gene matches. CDR1 and CDR2 (germline): SEHNR, FQNEAQ (reference sequence). The CDR3 runs 16 residues. Here the CDR3 reads CASSYPKRGVSGELFF. The CDR3 region has the DNA TGTGCCAGCAGCTACCCCAAGCGGGGGGTCTCCGGGGAGCTGTTTTTT. Drawing the rest from reference TRBV7-9 and TRBJ2-2, the complete variable domain is DTGVSQNPRHKITKRGQNVTFRCDPISEHNRLYWYRQTLGQGPEFLTYFQNEAQLEKSRLLSDRFSAERPKGSFSTLEIQRTEQGDSAMYLCASSYPKRGVSGELFFGEGSRLTVL.

In its sample, this clonotype was seen once. V is TRBV6-5 and J is TRBJ2-1, with TRBD2 matching 9 bases. The V gene's germline CDR1 is MNHEY and CDR2 SVGAGI. The trim removed 0 bases at V and 0 bases at J, leaving 3 bases unmatched. This CDR3 is built from 17 residues. CDR3 DNA: TGTGCCAGCAGTTACTCGGGTAGCGGGAGCTCCTACAATGAGCAGTTCTTC. It is translated as CASSYSGSGSSYNEQFF.

This clonotype was counted a few times. The V gene is TRBV7-9, the J gene TRBJ2-2; 9 bases agree with TRBD1. The CDR3 runs 16 residues. The trim removed 5 bases at V and 4 bases at J, leaving 8 bases unmatched. Germline CDR1 reads SEHNR; CDR2 reads FQNEAQ (reference sequence). CDR3 DNA: TGTGCCAGCAGCCCGGGGACAGGGCCCCGCACCGGGGAGCTGTTTTTT. As protein: CASSPGTGPRTGELFF.

The CDR3 spells CASGSRTSGRVNTQYF. CDR3 in DNA: TGTGCCAGCGGCTCACGGACTAGCGGGAGAGTGAATACGCAGTATTTT. The chain joins TRBV7-2 to TRBJ2-3, with 13 bases lining up with TRBD2. J gave up 7 bases and V 8 bases, and 12 bases lay outside the gene matches. The germline V gene encodes CDR1 SGHTA and CDR2 FQGNSA. The CDR3 sequence is 16 residues long.

This clonotype was counted ten times or more. J is TRBJ2-6 and V is TRBV27, with D unresolved. Trimming cost V 3 bases and J 0 bases, with 6 bases left between them. In germline, CDR1 is MNHEY, CDR2 SMNVEV (reference sequence). The CDR3 covers 15 residues. CDR3 nucleotide sequence: TGTGCCAGCAGTTTTTACCGCTCTGGGGCCAACGTCCTGACTTTC. This sequence encodes CASSFYRSGANVLTF. Full variable domain (missing parts from reference TRBV27 and TRBJ2-6): EAQVTQNPRYLITVTGKKLTVTCSQNMNHEYMSWYRQDPGLGLRQIYYSMNVEVTDKGDVPEGYKVSRKEKRNFPLILESPSPNQTSLYFCASSFYRSGANVLTFGAGSRLTVL.

The chain joins TRBV6-5 to TRBJ1-3; a weak D match, TRBD1 (5 bases). V was pared by 2 bases and J by 4 bases, with 21 bases between. This CDR3 comprises 18 residues. Germline-derived CDR1 and CDR2 are MNHEY and SVGAGI. CDR3 region: CASSYTIGEGQGGNTIYF. CDR3 nucleotides: TGTGCCAGCAGTTACACGATAGGAGAGGGGCAAGGAGGAAACACCATATATTTT.

The CDR3 region has the DNA TGTGCCAGCAGTTTTGGGGTTTGGATTTCACCCCTCCACTTT. It codes for CASSFGVWISPLHF. The chain is built from TRBV6-5 and TRBJ1-6; no clear D gene. V lost 4 bases, J lost 9 bases, and 13 bases lay in between. Germline V gene sequence: CDR1 MNHEY, CDR2 SVGAGI. CDR3 length: 14 amino acids.

This chain connects TRBV3-1 to TRBJ2-2, with D tentatively TRBD2 (6 bases). The CDR3 loop spans 19 amino acids. The germline gives CDR1 LGHDT, CDR2 YNNKEL (reference sequence). V lost 0 bases and J 8 bases, leaving 25 bases between the germline ends. The CDR3 loop reads CASSQDRSLSRLASGELFF. CDR3 in DNA: TGTGCCAGCAGCCAAGATAGGAGTTTGAGTCGGCTAGCGTCGGGGGAGCTGTTTTTT. The full variable domain, rest sourced from reference TRBV3-1 and TRBJ2-2, is DTAVSQTPKYLVTQMGNDKSIKCEQNLGHDTMYWYKQDSKKFLKIMFSYNNKELIINETVPNRFSPKSPDKAHLNLHINSLELGDSAVYFCASSQDRSLSRLASGELFFGEGSRLTVL.